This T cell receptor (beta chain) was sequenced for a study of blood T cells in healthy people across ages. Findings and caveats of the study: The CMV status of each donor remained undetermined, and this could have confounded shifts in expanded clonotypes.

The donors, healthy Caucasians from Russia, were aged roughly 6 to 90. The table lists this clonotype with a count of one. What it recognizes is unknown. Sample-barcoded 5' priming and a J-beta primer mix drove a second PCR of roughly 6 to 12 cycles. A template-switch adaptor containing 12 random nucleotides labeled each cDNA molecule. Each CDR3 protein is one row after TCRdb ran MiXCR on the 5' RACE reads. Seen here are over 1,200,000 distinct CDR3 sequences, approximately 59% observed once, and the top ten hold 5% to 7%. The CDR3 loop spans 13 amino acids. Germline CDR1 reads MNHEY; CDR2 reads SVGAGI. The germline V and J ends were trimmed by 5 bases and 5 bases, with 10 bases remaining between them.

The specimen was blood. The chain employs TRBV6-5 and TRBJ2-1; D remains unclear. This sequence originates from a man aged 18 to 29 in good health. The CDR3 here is CASSRARNNEQFF. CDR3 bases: TGTGCCAGCAGTAGGGCCAGGAACAATGAGCAGTTCTTC.